Following are 30 T cell receptor beta chains from one sample sequenced in a study of cytomegalovirus exposure and HLA in healthy donors. Primers included in the PCR were 60 Vbeta and 13 Jbeta primers. Using immunoSEQ multiplex PCR, the repertoire was profiled, and TCRdb retains in-frame clones only, with some absent. The top ten clones hold approximately 1.4% of a sample with about 120,000 clones, around 80% of them seen once. Sequencing was done on a sample of PBMCs. These receptors all stem from a female donor in good health and CMV-seronegative.

The chain uses TRBV2 and TRBJ1-1; TRBD1 matches 9 bases. CDR1 and CDR2 from the germline V gene are SNHLY and FYNNEI. J gave up 4 bases and V 4 bases, and 1 base lay outside the gene matches. CDR3 length: 13 amino acids. Written as DNA, the CDR3 is TGTGCCAGCAGTGGGGACAGGGCCACTGAAGCTTTCTTT. Its translation is CASSGDRATEAFF.

The chain links TRBV7-9 to TRBJ1-2; TRBD1 is a possible D gene (5 bases). The CDR3 runs 13 residues. Germline V gene lookup returns CDR1 SEHNR and CDR2 FQNEAQ (reference sequence). Trimming removed 7 bases at V and 8 bases at J, with 17 bases between. DNA of the CDR3: TGTGCCAGCACCCCCGGGGGAAGAGAAGGCTACACCTTC. This translates into CASTPGGREGYTF.

This chain joins TRBV21-1 and TRBJ1-2; no check of the table's D call, TRBD1, against the DNA was made. TRBV21-1 is shown as a pseudogene. The CDR3 runs to 14 residues. CDR3 DNA: TGTGCCAGCAGCAAAGCAGCAGGGGGCTATGGCTACACCTTC. Its translation is CASSKAAGGYGYTF.

The CDR3 protein is CASSYSAGANYGYTF. As DNA, the CDR3 is TGTGCCAGCAGTTACTCGGCGGGGGCTAACTATGGCTACACCTTC. V is TRBV6-5 and J is TRBJ1-2; tentative D call: TRBD1 (5 bases). This CDR3 comprises 15 residues. Germline V CDR1 and CDR2: MNHEY, SVGAGI. V lost 0 bases and J 0 bases, leaving 8 bases between the germline ends.

The chain is built from TRBV28 and TRBJ1-1; 12 nucleotides align to TRBD1. V gave up 7 bases and J gave up 3 bases; unmatched junction bases: 6. This CDR3 has 15 residues. CDR1 MDHEN and CDR2 SYDVKM come from the germline V gene. CDR3 nucleotides: TGTGCCAGCACCGGGACAGGGGGCGTGGACACTGAAGCTTTCTTT. Encoded protein: CASTGTGGVDTEAFF.

The chain combines TRBV20-1 with TRBJ1-4, with D tentatively TRBD1 (6 bases). Germline V gene lookup returns CDR1 DFQATT and CDR2 SNEGSKA (reference sequence). The CDR3 runs to 11 residues. V was shortened by 6 bases and J by 8 bases, with 10 bases between the two germline ends. DNA of the CDR3: TGCAGTGCGTACAGGGTGGAAAAACTGTTTTTT. Protein: CSAYRVEKLFF.

This clone was found once. The chain employs TRBV11-2 and TRBJ2-7; 9 bases map to TRBD1. The J segment lost 5 bases and the V segment lost 5 bases, leaving 13 bases of the junction unmatched. There are 16 residues in the CDR3. Germline V CDR1 and CDR2: SGHAT, FQNNGV. CDR3 residues: CASSDIGTGKSDEQYF. As DNA, the CDR3 is TGTGCCAGCAGCGACATCGGGACAGGGAAAAGCGACGAGCAGTACTTC. The whole variable domain, remainder taken from reference TRBV11-2 and TRBJ2-7, is EAGVAQSPRYKIIEKRQSVAFWCNPISGHATLYWYQQILGQGPKLLIQFQNNGVVDDSQLPKDRFSAERLKGVDSTLKIQPAKLEDSAVYLCASSDIGTGKSDEQYFGPGTRLTVT.

V gene TRBV7-9 combines with J gene TRBJ2-1; 8 positions agree with TRBD2. This CDR3 region has 15 residues. V gave up 4 bases and J gave up 7 bases; unmatched junction bases: 9. In germline, CDR1 is SEHNR, CDR2 FQNEAQ (reference sequence). DNA for the CDR3: TGTGCCAGCAGCTCGCAAACCGGGACTAGGAATGAGCAGTTCTTC. It yields the protein CASSSQTGTRNEQFF.

The chain joins TRBV28 to TRBJ2-7; D might be TRBD1 (6 bases). Germline assignment: CDR1 MDHEN and CDR2 SYDVKM. The CDR3 extends over 13 amino acids. Trimming shortened V by 6 bases and J by 3 bases, and 12 bases separated the two germline ends. In nucleotides, the CDR3 is TGTGCCAGCAGGACAGGCCTGATCTACGAGCAGTACTTC. Its translation is CASRTGLIYEQYF. The whole variable domain, remainder taken from reference TRBV28 and TRBJ2-7, is DVKVTQSSRYLVKRTGEKVFLECVQDMDHENMFWYRQDPGLGLRLIYFSYDVKMKEKGDIPEGYSVSREKKERFSLILESASTNQTSMYLCASRTGLIYEQYFGPGTRLTVT.

Notes on this clone: Other DNA sequences in the same sample also yield this CDR3. V is TRBV5-1 and J is TRBJ1-1; the match to TRBD1 covers 12 bases. Germline V gives CDR1 SGHRS, CDR2 YFSETQ. The V gene end was trimmed by 3 bases and the J gene end by 5 bases; junction bases not matched to a gene: 8. The CDR3 runs 16 residues. The CDR3 nucleotides read TGCGCCAGCAGCTCTACATGGGACAGGGGGCGAACTGAAGCTTTCTTT. Translation: CASSSTWDRGRTEAFF.

J is TRBJ2-3 and V is TRBV4-1, with TRBD2 matching 9 bases. Germline assignment: CDR1 MGHRA and CDR2 YSYEKL. Trimming took 4 bases from V and 6 from J; bases not matched to a gene: 8. CDR3 length: 15 residues. The CDR3: CASSRVSGSGDTQYF. CDR3 bases: TGCGCCAGCAGCCGAGTTAGCGGGAGCGGGGATACGCAGTATTTT.

This chain connects TRBV15 to TRBJ2-1, with 9 bases aligning to TRBD2. CDR1 is LNHNV and CDR2 is YYDKDF in the germline V gene (reference sequence). This CDR3 region has 15 residues. V shed 4 bases, J shed 4 bases, and the junction held 5 bases outside the gene matches. The CDR3 coding sequence is TGTGCCACCAGCACCCGACTAGCGGCTTACAATGAGCAGTTCTTC. It specifies CATSTRLAAYNEQFF.

The chain carries TRBV7-2 and TRBJ1-6, with D unclear. This CDR3 comprises 13 residues. From germline, CDR1 is SGHTA and CDR2 FQGNSA. Between the trimmed V and J ends, which lost 4 bases and 9 bases, there was a span of 10 bases. CDR3 coding DNA: TGTGCCAGCAGCTCTCCGGGTGCTTCACCCCTCCACTTT. Protein product: CASSSPGASPLHF. Based on the CDR3 plus reference TRBV7-2 and TRBJ1-6, the full variable domain is GAGVSQSPSNKVTEKGKDVELRCDPISGHTALYWYRQSLGQGLEFLIYFQGNSAPDKSGLPSDRFSAERTGGSVSTLTIQRTQQEDSAVYLCASSSPGASPLHFGNGTRLTVT.

J is TRBJ2-5 and V is TRBV9; tentatively, D is TRBD2 (6 bases). V was clipped by 6 bases and J by 5 bases, with 20 bases between them. Germline values: CDR1 SGDLS, CDR2 YYNGEE. This CDR3 spans 15 amino acids. The CDR3 protein is CASTRTGSRGETQYF. The CDR3 coding sequence is TGTGCCAGCACCCGGACCGGGTCCCGGGGGGAGACCCAGTACTTC.

The CDR3 DNA reads TGTGCCAGCAGCTTCGTTGCGGGGAGCTCCTACAATGAGCAGTTCTTC. Translation: CASSFVAGSSYNEQFF. The chain employs TRBV5-5 and TRBJ2-1; D possibly corresponds to TRBD2 (6 bases). Looked up from germline, CDR1 is SGHKS and CDR2 is YYEKEE (reference sequence). The CDR3 has 16 amino acids. Trimming removed 2 bases from V and 0 bases from J, with 12 bases in between.

The chain carries TRBV28 and TRBJ1-3; no firm D call. Germline assignment: CDR1 MDHEN and CDR2 SYDVKM. The CDR3 totals 14 residues. Trimming removed 4 bases at V and 0 bases at J, with 7 bases between. For the CDR3, the DNA is TGTGCCAGCAGTTCCCCCTCCTCTGGAAACACCATATATTTT. Translation gives CASSSPSSGNTIYF.

The chain has TRBV5-1 and TRBJ1-4; TRBD1 matches 9 bases. Per the germline V gene, CDR1 is SGHRS and CDR2 is YFSETQ. The CDR3 contains 14 residues. V shed 3 bases, J shed 5 bases, and the junction held 2 bases outside the gene matches. The DNA of the CDR3 is TGCGCCAGCAGCTCGGGGACAGGGAATGAAAAACTGTTTTTT. Translating gives CASSSGTGNEKLFF.

The chain combines TRBV2 with TRBJ1-1; D is uncertain. The CDR3 runs 13 residues. The V end lost 2 bases, the J end lost 3 bases, and 7 bases lay between the germline ends. Germline CDR1 SNHLY, CDR2 FYNNEI. In DNA form, the CDR3 reads TGTGCCAGCAGTGAAAGAGGGTACACTGAAGCTTTCTTT. Encoded protein: CASSERGYTEAFF.

CDR3 nucleotides: TGTGCCACCAGCAGAAGCAAGACAGGGAACAATGAGCAGTTCTTC. Amino acids: CATSRSKTGNNEQFF. V is TRBV15 and J is TRBJ2-1; 7 nucleotides line up with TRBD1. The germline V gene encodes CDR1 LNHNV and CDR2 YYDKDF (reference sequence). V shed 2 bases, J shed 5 bases, and the junction held 6 bases outside the gene matches. This CDR3 contains 15 residues.

CDR3 sequence (DNA): TGTGCCAGCAGCCAGGAGACAGGGGGACTCACCGGGGAGCTGTTTTTT. This codes for CASSQETGGLTGELFF. This chain connects TRBV14 to TRBJ2-2; 9 bases match TRBD1. In germline, CDR1 is SGHDN, CDR2 FVKESK. The V segment lost 3 bases and the J segment 4 bases; nucleotides outside the gene matches: 6. CDR3 length equals 16 residues.

This clone was observed a few times. This chain connects TRBV29-1 to TRBJ1-2; TRBD1 matches at 12 bases. The CDR3 is 13 amino acids. With 4 bases clipped from V and 10 bases from J, the junction kept 7 bases outside the gene matches. CDR1 is SQVTM and CDR2 is ANQGSEA in the germline V gene. CDR3 region: CSVVGQGARDYTF. The DNA for the CDR3 is TGCAGCGTTGTGGGACAGGGGGCGAGGGACTACACCTTC.

This rearrangement joins TRBV7-9 to TRBJ1-1; 9 bases are a match to TRBD1. The CDR3 runs to 13 residues. Germline loops: CDR1 SEHNR, CDR2 FQNEAQ (reference sequence). V trimming: 6 bases; J trimming: 4 bases; junction bases outside the gene matches: 3. Written as DNA, the CDR3 is TGTGCCAGCAGTCCGACAGGGGGCACTGAAGCTTTCTTT. Its translation is CASSPTGGTEAFF.

This clone has a handful of counts. This sequence joins TRBV27 and TRBJ2-3, with 8 nucleotides matching TRBD2. CDR3 size: 16 residues. V lost 6 bases, J lost 1 base, and 9 bases stayed unmatched. Germline lookup yields CDR1 MNHEY and CDR2 SMNVEV (reference sequence). CDR3 DNA: TGTGCCAGCAGGAAGCCGGGACTAGAGGGCACAGATACGCAGTATTTT. Protein sequence: CASRKPGLEGTDTQYF.

A few counts support this clone. This rearrangement joins TRBV4-2 to TRBJ2-2, with TRBD2 matching over 7 bases. Germline V gene data show CDR1 as LGHNA and CDR2 as YNFKEQ. V dropped 5 bases and J dropped 4; count of bases not matched to a gene: 7. This CDR3 spans 15 amino acids. CDR3: CASSATSDATGELFF. DNA for the CDR3: TGTGCCAGCAGCGCAACTAGCGATGCCACCGGGGAGCTGTTTTTT.

The chain has TRBV7-3 and TRBJ2-7; 14 bases align to TRBD2. Unmatched junction bases numbered 9, after V lost 6 bases and J lost 5 bases. This CDR3 contains 16 residues. Per germline, CDR1 SGHTA and CDR2 FQGTGA. The CDR3 reads CASSLEGTSGSHEQYF. CDR3 coding DNA: TGTGCCAGCAGTCTTGAGGGGACTAGCGGGAGCCACGAGCAGTACTTC.

The V call is TRBV5-1, the J call TRBJ2-7; 10 positions match TRBD1. This CDR3 region has 15 residues. Germline CDR1 and CDR2: SGHRS and YFSETQ. The V segment lost 0 bases and the J segment 4 bases; nucleotides outside the gene matches: 4. CDR3 in DNA: TGCGCCAGCAGCTTGGCGGGACAGGGGTTTTACGAGCAGTACTTC. Encoded protein: CASSLAGQGFYEQYF.

This clone has more than one count but fewer than ten. This chain joins TRBV7-2 and TRBJ2-3, with 8 nucleotides matching TRBD1. CDR1 SGHTA and CDR2 FQGNSA come from the germline V gene. The V gene end was trimmed by 2 bases and the J gene end by 4 bases; junction bases not matched to a gene: 5. This CDR3 spans 15 amino acids. In DNA form, the CDR3 reads TGTGCCAGCAGCTTAACGGACAGGGTTGCAGATACGCAGTATTTT. Its protein product is CASSLTDRVADTQYF.

The chain employs TRBV7-8 and TRBJ2-1, with D maybe TRBD2 (6 bases). Germline values: CDR1 SGHVS, CDR2 FQNEAQ. The length of the CDR3 is 17 residues. V dropped 1 base and J dropped 4 bases, with 17 bases sitting between them. The CDR3, as DNA: TGTGCCAGCAGCTTAGGCCTAGGAGGGCAGGATTACAATGAGCAGTTCTTC. This sequence encodes CASSLGLGGQDYNEQFF.

V usage is TRBV7-9 and J usage is TRBJ1-5; D might be TRBD1 (5 bases). This CDR3 is 16 amino acids long. Trimming took 4 bases from V and 2 from J, leaving 15 bases between them. Germline CDR1 reads SEHNR; CDR2 reads FQNEAQ (reference sequence). The CDR3: CASSSVGGAGNQPQHF. CDR3 coding DNA: TGTGCCAGCAGCTCCGTGGGAGGGGCTGGCAATCAGCCCCAGCATTTT. The variable domain in full, with the rest retrieved from reference TRBV7-9 and TRBJ1-5, is DTGVSQNPRHKITKRGQNVTFRCDPISEHNRLYWYRQTLGQGPEFLTYFQNEAQLEKSRLLSDRFSAERPKGSFSTLEIQRTEQGDSAMYLCASSSVGGAGNQPQHFGDGTRLSIL.

Note on this clone: One end of the junction does not line up with germline, which may come from a read error. The V call is TRBV19, the J call TRBJ2-7; possible D gene TRBD2, 7 bases. From germline, CDR1 is LNHDA and CDR2 SQIVND (reference sequence). The CDR3 loop spans 14 amino acids. The CDR3 is CASSIVWGGAEQHF. CDR3 coding DNA: TGTGCCAGTAGTATAGTATGGGGGGGCGCCGAGCAGCACTTC.